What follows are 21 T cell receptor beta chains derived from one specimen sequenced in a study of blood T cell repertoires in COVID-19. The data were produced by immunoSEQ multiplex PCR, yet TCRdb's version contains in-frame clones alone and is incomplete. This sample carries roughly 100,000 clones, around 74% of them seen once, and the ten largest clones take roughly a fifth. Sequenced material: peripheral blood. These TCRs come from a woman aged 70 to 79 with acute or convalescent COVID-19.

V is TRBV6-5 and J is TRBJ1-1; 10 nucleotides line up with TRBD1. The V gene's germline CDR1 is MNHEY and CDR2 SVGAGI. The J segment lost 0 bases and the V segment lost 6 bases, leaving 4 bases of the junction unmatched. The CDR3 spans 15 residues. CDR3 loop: CASSRGTGVNTEAFF. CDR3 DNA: TGTGCCAGCAGCCGGGGGACAGGGGTGAACACTGAAGCTTTCTTT.

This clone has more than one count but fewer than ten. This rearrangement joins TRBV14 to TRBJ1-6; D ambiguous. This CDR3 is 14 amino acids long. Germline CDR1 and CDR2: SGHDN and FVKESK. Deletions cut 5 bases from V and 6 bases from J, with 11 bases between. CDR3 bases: TGTGCCAGCAGCAAAAGCTTCCTTAATTCACCCCTCCACTTT. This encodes CASSKSFLNSPLHF.

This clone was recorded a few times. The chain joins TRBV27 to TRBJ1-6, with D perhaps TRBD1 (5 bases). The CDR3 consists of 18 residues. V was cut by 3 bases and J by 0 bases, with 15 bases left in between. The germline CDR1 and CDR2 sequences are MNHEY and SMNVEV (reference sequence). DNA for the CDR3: TGTGCCAGCAGTTTTTGGCAGGGAGGATTCTCCTATAATTCACCCCTCCACTTT. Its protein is CASSFWQGGFSYNSPLHF.

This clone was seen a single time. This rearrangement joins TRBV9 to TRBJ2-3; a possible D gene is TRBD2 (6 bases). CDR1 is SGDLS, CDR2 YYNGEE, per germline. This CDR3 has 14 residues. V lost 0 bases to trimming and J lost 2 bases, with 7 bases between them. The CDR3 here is CASSVGGVTDTQYF. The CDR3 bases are TGTGCCAGCAGCGTAGGGGGGGTCACAGATACGCAGTATTTT. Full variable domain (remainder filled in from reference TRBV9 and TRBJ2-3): DSGVTQTPKHLITATGQRVTLRCSPRSGDLSVYWYQQSLDQGLQFLIQYYNGEERAKGNILERFSAQQFPDLHSELNLSSLELGDSALYFCASSVGGVTDTQYFGPGTRLTVL.

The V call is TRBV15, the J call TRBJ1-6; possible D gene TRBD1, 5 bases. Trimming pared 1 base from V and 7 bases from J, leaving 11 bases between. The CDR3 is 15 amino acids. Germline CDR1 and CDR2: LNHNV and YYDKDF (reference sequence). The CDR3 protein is CATSRGGGINSPLHF. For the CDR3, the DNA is TGTGCCACCAGCAGAGGCGGGGGGATCAATTCACCCCTCCACTTT.

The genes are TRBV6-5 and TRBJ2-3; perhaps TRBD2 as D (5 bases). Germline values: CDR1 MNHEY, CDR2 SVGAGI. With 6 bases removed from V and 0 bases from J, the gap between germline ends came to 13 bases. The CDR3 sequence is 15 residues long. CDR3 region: CASRKSGTSTDTQYF. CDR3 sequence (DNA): TGTGCCAGCAGGAAGAGCGGTACTAGCACAGATACGCAGTATTTT.

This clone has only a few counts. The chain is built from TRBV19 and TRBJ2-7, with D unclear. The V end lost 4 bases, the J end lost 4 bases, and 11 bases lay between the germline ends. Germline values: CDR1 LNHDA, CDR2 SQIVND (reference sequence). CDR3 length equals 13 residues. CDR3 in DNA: TGTGCCAGTAGTAGTGGCCCGATGTACGAGCAGTACTTC. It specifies CASSSGPMYEQYF.

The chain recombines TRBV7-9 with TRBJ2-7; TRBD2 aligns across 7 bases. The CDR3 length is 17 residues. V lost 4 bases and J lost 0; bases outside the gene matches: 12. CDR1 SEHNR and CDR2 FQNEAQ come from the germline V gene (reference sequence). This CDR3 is CASSSQTSGAHSYEQYF. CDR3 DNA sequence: TGTGCCAGCAGCTCCCAGACCAGCGGGGCTCACTCCTACGAGCAGTACTTC. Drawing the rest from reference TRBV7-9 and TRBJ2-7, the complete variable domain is DTGVSQNPRHKITKRGQNVTFRCDPISEHNRLYWYRQTLGQGPEFLTYFQNEAQLEKSRLLSDRFSAERPKGSFSTLEIQRTEQGDSAMYLCASSSQTSGAHSYEQYFGPGTRLTVT.

DNA of the CDR3: TGTGCCAGCTTGGAAGGGGCGGTCGGGGAGCTGTTTTTT. Its protein is CASLEGAVGELFF. V is TRBV2 and J is TRBJ2-2; D is perhaps TRBD1 (5 bases). V was pared by 8 bases and J by 7 bases, with 14 bases between. This CDR3 has 13 residues. CDR1 and CDR2 (germline): SNHLY, FYNNEI.

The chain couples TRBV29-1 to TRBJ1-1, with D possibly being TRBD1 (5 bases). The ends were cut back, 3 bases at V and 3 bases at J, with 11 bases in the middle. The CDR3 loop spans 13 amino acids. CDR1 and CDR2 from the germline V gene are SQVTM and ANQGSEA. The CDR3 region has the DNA TGCAGCGTTGATGGGGGGGTGTACACTGAAGCTTTCTTT. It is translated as CSVDGGVYTEAFF.

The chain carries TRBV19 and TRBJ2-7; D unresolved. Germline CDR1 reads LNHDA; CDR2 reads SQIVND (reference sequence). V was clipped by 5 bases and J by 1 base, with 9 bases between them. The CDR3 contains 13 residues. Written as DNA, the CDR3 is TGTGCCAGTAGTCACCGGGTTTCCTACGAGCAGTACTTC. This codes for CASSHRVSYEQYF.

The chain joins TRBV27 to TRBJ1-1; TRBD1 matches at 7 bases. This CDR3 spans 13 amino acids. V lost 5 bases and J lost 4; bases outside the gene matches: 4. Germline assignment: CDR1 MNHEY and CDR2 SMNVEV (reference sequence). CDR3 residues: CASSERQGTEAFF. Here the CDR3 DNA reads TGTGCCAGCAGTGAACGACAGGGCACTGAAGCTTTCTTT.

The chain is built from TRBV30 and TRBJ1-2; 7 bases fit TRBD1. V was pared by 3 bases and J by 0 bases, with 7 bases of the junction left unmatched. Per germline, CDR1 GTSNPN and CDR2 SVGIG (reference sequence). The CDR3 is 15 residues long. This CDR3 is CAWSGGTETNYGYTF. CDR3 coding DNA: TGTGCCTGGAGCGGCGGGACAGAGACTAACTATGGCTACACCTTC.

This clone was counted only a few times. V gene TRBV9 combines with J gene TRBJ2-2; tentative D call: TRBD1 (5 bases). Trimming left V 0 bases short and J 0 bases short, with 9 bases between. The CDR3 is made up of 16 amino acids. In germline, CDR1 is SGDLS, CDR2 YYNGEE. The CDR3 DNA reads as TGTGCCAGCAGCGTAGTCAACAGGCCGAACACCGGGGAGCTGTTTTTT. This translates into CASSVVNRPNTGELFF. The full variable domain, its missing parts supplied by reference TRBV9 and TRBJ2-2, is DSGVTQTPKHLITATGQRVTLRCSPRSGDLSVYWYQQSLDQGLQFLIQYYNGEERAKGNILERFSAQQFPDLHSELNLSSLELGDSALYFCASSVVNRPNTGELFFGEGSRLTVL.

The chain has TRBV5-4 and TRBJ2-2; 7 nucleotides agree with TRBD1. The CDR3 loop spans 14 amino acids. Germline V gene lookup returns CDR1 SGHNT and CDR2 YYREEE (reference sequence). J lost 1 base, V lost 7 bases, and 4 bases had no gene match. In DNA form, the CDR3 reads TGTGCCAGCGGACAGGACTTGAACACCGGGGAGCTGTTTTTT. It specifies CASGQDLNTGELFF.

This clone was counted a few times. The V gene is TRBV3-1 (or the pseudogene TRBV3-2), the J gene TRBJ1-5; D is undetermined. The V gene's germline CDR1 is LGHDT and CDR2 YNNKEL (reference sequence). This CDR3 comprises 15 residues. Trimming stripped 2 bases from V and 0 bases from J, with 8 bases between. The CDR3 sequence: CASSQHSDSNQPQHF. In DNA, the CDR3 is TGTGCCAGCAGCCAACACAGTGATAGCAATCAGCCCCAGCATTTT.

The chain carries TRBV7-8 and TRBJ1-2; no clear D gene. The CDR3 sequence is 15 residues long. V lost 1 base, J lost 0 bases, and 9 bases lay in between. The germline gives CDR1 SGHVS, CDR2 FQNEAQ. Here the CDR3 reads CASSLGSAANYGYTF. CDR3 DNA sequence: TGTGCCAGCAGCTTAGGATCAGCGGCTAACTATGGCTACACCTTC. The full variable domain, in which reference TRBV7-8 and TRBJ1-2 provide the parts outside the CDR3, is GAGVSQSPRYKVAKRGQDVALRCDPISGHVSLFWYQQALGQGPEFLTYFQNEAQLDKSGLPSDRFFAERPEGSVSTLKIQRTQQEDSAVYLCASSLGSAANYGYTFGSGTRLTVV.

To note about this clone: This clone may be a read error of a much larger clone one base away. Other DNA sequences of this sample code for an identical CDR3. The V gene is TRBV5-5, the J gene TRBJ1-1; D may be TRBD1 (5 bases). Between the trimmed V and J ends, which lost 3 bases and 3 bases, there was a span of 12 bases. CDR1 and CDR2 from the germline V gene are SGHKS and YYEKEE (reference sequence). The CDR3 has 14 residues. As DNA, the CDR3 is TGTGCCAGCAGCTCCGTAGGAGGGGACACTGAAGCTTTCTTT. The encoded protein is CASSSVGGDTEAFF.

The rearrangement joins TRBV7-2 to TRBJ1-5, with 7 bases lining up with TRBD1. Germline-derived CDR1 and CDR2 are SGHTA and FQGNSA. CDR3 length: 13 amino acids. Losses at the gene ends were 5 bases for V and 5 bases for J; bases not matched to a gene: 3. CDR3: CASSRDRDQPQHF. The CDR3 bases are TGTGCCAGCAGCCGGGACAGAGATCAGCCCCAGCATTTT.

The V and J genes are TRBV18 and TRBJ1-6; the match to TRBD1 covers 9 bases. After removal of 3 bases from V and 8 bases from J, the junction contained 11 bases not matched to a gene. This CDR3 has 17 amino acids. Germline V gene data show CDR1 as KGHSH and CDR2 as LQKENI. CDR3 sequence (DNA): TGTGCCAGCTCACCTTATTCAGTGGGACAGGGATATTCACCCCTCCACTTT. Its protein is CASSPYSVGQGYSPLHF.

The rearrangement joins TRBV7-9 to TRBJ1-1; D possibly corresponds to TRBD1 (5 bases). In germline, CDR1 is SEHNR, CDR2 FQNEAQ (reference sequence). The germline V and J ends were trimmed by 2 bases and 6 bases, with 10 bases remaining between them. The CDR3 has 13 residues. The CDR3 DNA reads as TGTGCCAGCAGCTTAACAGGTCAAGCTGAAGCTTTCTTT. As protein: CASSLTGQAEAFF.